This TCR beta chain was retrieved from a study of Graves' ophthalmopathy and Graves' hyperthyroidism. For repertoire sequencing, the TCR beta CDR3 regions were amplified from RNA transcripts. First-round RT-PCR employed HTBI primers, with a second-round multiplex PCR after it. A single record per CDR3 protein comes from TCRdb applying MiXCR to the multiplex PCR reads. The data show about 640,000 distinct CDR3 sequences, over 40% seen once. The V end lost 6 bases, the J end lost 1 base, and 15 bases lay between the germline ends. The CDR3 is made up of 15 amino acids. In its sample, this clonotype was seen many times.

The TCR sequence derives from an adult man with Graves' ophthalmopathy. Sequencing was done on a sample of peripheral blood. The J gene is TRBJ1-1, the V gene TRBV12-3 or TRBV12-4; D gene ambiguous. The CDR3 region is CASRHHVGKNTEAFF. CDR3 bases: TGTGCCAGCAGACATCATGTGGGCAAGAACACTGAAGCTTTCTTT.